The 29 T cell receptor beta chains presented below share a single source sample, sequenced in a study of blood T cell repertoires in COVID-19. Clones were read by immunoSEQ multiplex PCR, and TCRdb kept only the in-frame ones, dropping some. This table holds around 250,000 clones, approximately 83% found once. Input material: peripheral blood. The receptor set was obtained from a young man who had recovered from COVID-19.

This rearrangement joins TRBV27 to TRBJ2-3; 12 bases match TRBD2. The CDR3 is 20 residues long. J lost 4 bases, V lost 6 bases, and 20 bases had no gene match. Germline CDR1 is MNHEY and CDR2 is SMNVEV (reference sequence). The CDR3 DNA reads TGTGCCAGCAGCCTCACTAGCGGGGGGCTATATACCGGGGGTTCAGATACGCAGTATTTT. It encodes CASSLTSGGLYTGGSDTQYF.

This rearrangement joins TRBV7-9 to TRBJ1-3; the D gene is possibly TRBD1 (5 bases). The CDR3 is 15 amino acids. Looked up from germline, CDR1 is SEHNR and CDR2 is FQNEAQ (reference sequence). Trimming took 3 bases from V and 0 from J, leaving 9 bases between them. CDR3: CASSLSGLSGNTIYF. As DNA, the CDR3 is TGTGCCAGCAGCTTGTCAGGGCTCTCTGGAAACACCATATATTTT.

The gene calls are TRBV11-2 and TRBJ2-4, with 7 bases that match TRBD1. Germline CDR1 reads SGHAT; CDR2 reads FQNNGV. With V trimmed by 8 bases and J by 9 bases, 10 bases remained unmatched. The CDR3 consists of 13 residues. For the CDR3, the DNA is TGTGCCAGCTGCTCCGGGACAGTCAGCATTCAGTACTTC. Residues: CASCSGTVSIQYF.

The rearrangement joins TRBV7-2 to TRBJ2-2; TRBD2 might be the D (6 bases). V was cut by 5 bases and J by 3 bases, with 16 bases left in between. CDR3 length: 16 residues. Looked up from germline, CDR1 is SGHTA and CDR2 is FQGNSA. The CDR3 spells CASSKPDWDYTGELFF. Here the CDR3 DNA reads TGTGCCAGCAGCAAGCCCGACTGGGACTACACCGGGGAGCTGTTTTTT.

The sample holds a few counts of this clone. The J gene is TRBJ1-2, the V gene TRBV19; TRBD1 matches at 9 bases. The V gene's germline CDR1 is LNHDA and CDR2 SQIVND (reference sequence). CDR3 length: 14 amino acids. With V trimmed by 7 bases and J by 4 bases, 7 bases remained unmatched. Here the CDR3 DNA reads TGTGCCAGTAAAACCGGGACAGGGTTCTATGGCTACACCTTC. Protein: CASKTGTGFYGYTF.

The chain employs TRBV27 and TRBJ1-5, with a tentative D call TRBD1 (6 bases). The CDR3 runs to 14 residues. The germline V gene has CDR1 MNHEY and CDR2 SMNVEV (reference sequence). Trimming pared 2 bases from V and 4 bases from J, leaving 9 bases between. The CDR3 protein is CASSLIGQNQPQHF. The CDR3 bases are TGTGCCAGCAGTTTAATCGGACAGAATCAGCCCCAGCATTTT.

The table lists this clone with a few counts. This sequence joins TRBV5-6 and TRBJ1-3; D might be TRBD1 (6 bases). Germline CDR1 and CDR2: SGHDT and YYEEEE. The CDR3 runs 14 residues. V gave up 4 bases and J gave up 4 bases, with 12 bases separating them. CDR3 in amino acids: CASSLQGKGNTIYF. CDR3 nucleotide sequence: TGTGCCAGCAGCCTACAGGGAAAAGGAAACACCATATATTTT.

V usage is TRBV7-8 and J usage is TRBJ2-1, with a weak D call TRBD2 (5 bases). Per the germline V gene, CDR1 is SGHVS and CDR2 is FQNEAQ. Between the trimmed V and J ends, which lost 2 bases and 6 bases, there was a span of 11 bases. This CDR3 is built from 14 residues. The CDR3 loop is CASSLSRTPNEQFF. In DNA, the CDR3 is TGTGCCAGCAGCTTATCGAGGACTCCCAATGAGCAGTTCTTC.

The chain recombines TRBV4-1 with TRBJ1-2; tentatively, D is TRBD1 (6 bases). This CDR3 has 18 residues. Between the trimmed V and J ends, which lost 4 bases and 3 bases, there was a span of 24 bases. Germline V lookup: CDR1 MGHRA, CDR2 YSYEKL. Here the CDR3 DNA reads TGCGCCAGCAGCCCAACGGCCTCCACAGGGAGTTCGCACTATGGCTACACCTTC. It yields the protein CASSPTASTGSSHYGYTF.

The chain recombines TRBV5-1 with TRBJ1-2; D ambiguous. The germline V gene encodes CDR1 SGHRS and CDR2 YFSETQ. The CDR3 consists of 16 residues. V dropped 3 bases and J dropped 1 base, with 16 bases sitting between them. The CDR3 DNA reads TGCGCCAGCAGCTACCGATCGGGAGGAGGTAACTATGGCTACACCTTC. Its protein is CASSYRSGGGNYGYTF.

The chain carries TRBV15 and TRBJ2-6; weak D call: TRBD2 (6 bases). The V gene's germline CDR1 is LNHNV and CDR2 YYDKDF (reference sequence). This CDR3 is 18 amino acids long. Trimming took off 2 bases at V and 0 bases at J, with 14 bases between the two ends. CDR3 in amino acids: CATSRPLSGPSGANVLTF. CDR3 DNA sequence: TGTGCCACCAGCAGACCCCTTAGCGGTCCCTCTGGGGCCAACGTCCTGACTTTC. Full variable domain (outside the CDR3, taken from reference TRBV15 and TRBJ2-6): DAMVIQNPRYQVTQFGKPVTLSCSQTLNHNVMYWYQQKSSQAPKLLFHYYDKDFNNEADTPDNFQSRRPNTSFCFLDIRSPGLGDTAMYLCATSRPLSGPSGANVLTFGAGSRLTVL.

This clone occurred a few times. The CDR3 loop reads CASSLAQTGVGYTF. The CDR3 DNA is TGCGCCAGCAGCTTGGCCCAGACAGGGGTTGGCTACACCTTC. The J gene is TRBJ1-2, the V gene TRBV5-1; TRBD1 aligns across 8 bases. There are 14 residues in the CDR3. Per germline, CDR1 SGHRS and CDR2 YFSETQ. The V and J ends lost 0 bases and 7 bases, in that order; junction bases with no gene match: 5.

This clone was recorded many times. V is TRBV4-1 and J is TRBJ1-5; 8 nucleotides line up with TRBD1. Per the germline V gene, CDR1 is MGHRA and CDR2 is YSYEKL. This CDR3 contains 14 residues. V lost 4 bases to trimming and J lost 6 bases; unmatched junction nucleotides: 5. CDR3 loop: CASSRNRGAQPQHF. Here the CDR3 DNA reads TGCGCCAGCAGCCGCAACAGGGGGGCTCAGCCCCAGCATTTT.

This clone showed up just a few times. The rearrangement links TRBV5-1 to TRBJ2-1; 9 bases agree with TRBD2. CDR3 length equals 15 residues. Germline CDR1 SGHRS, CDR2 YFSETQ. With 0 bases clipped from V and 6 bases from J, the junction kept 4 bases outside the gene matches. The DNA of the CDR3 is TGCGCCAGCAGCTTGGCTAGCGGGGCCCTCAATGAGCAGTTCTTC. Its protein product is CASSLASGALNEQFF.

V and J are TRBV10-3 and TRBJ1-1, with a possible D match to TRBD1 (6 bases). The germline V and J ends were trimmed by 9 bases and 4 bases, with 18 bases remaining between them. The CDR3 consists of 14 residues. From germline, CDR1 is ENHRY and CDR2 SYGVKD. The CDR3 is CAIRKGEGGTEAFF. CDR3 in DNA: TGTGCCATACGCAAGGGGGAAGGAGGCACTGAAGCTTTCTTT.

The chain is built from TRBV11-2 and TRBJ1-1; TRBD1 aligns across 9 bases. Losses at the gene ends were 8 bases for V and 5 bases for J; bases not matched to a gene: 6. Germline V gives CDR1 SGHAT, CDR2 FQNNGV. There are 13 residues in the CDR3. CDR3 sequence: CASGQGSGTEAFF. For the CDR3, the DNA is TGTGCCAGCGGACAGGGGTCAGGGACTGAAGCTTTCTTT.

V usage is TRBV23-1 and J usage is TRBJ1-1; D gene ambiguous. TRBV23-1 is recorded as an ORF, its role being uncertain. V dropped 3 bases and J dropped 3 bases, with 11 bases sitting between them. This CDR3 comprises 14 residues. CDR3 amino acids: CASSHMTSHTEAFF. The DNA of the CDR3 is TGCGCCAGCAGTCACATGACATCCCACACTGAAGCTTTCTTT.

This clone was seen a single time. Other DNA sequences from this sample encode an identical CDR3 as well. The chain joins TRBV5-4 to TRBJ2-6; D may be TRBD2 (5 bases). Germline V gene lookup returns CDR1 SGHNT and CDR2 YYREEE (reference sequence). The CDR3 sequence is 15 residues long. The germline V and J ends were trimmed by 2 bases and 1 base, with 7 bases remaining between them. The DNA for the CDR3 is TGTGCCAGCAGCTTAACGGGGTCTGGGGCCAACGTCCTGACTTTC. Translation: CASSLTGSGANVLTF.

This clone was detected once. The gene calls are TRBV2 and TRBJ1-4; D gene uncertain. V gave up 3 bases and J gave up 10 bases, with 15 bases separating them. This CDR3 spans 14 amino acids. The V gene's germline CDR1 is SNHLY and CDR2 FYNNEI. The DNA for the CDR3 is TGTGCCAGCAGTGACAGGTCACCCTTGGTAAAACTGTTTTTT. Its translation is CASSDRSPLVKLFF.

The rearrangement uses TRBV7-6 and TRBJ2-3; 13 nucleotides line up with TRBD2. The CDR3 length is 19 residues. Germline V gives CDR1 SGHVS, CDR2 FNYEAQ. J lost 0 bases, V lost 4 bases, and 10 bases had no gene match. The CDR3 DNA reads TGTGCCAGCAGCTACTCCGGGACTAGCGGGGCCGATAGCACAGATACGCAGTATTTT. This gives the protein CASSYSGTSGADSTDTQYF.

The V call is TRBV9, the J call TRBJ1-4; D is unresolved. Germline CDR1 SGDLS, CDR2 YYNGEE. V dropped 0 bases and J dropped 8 bases, with 8 bases sitting between them. This CDR3 contains 13 residues. In DNA, the CDR3 is TGTGCCAGCAGCGTAGCTAACGGGGAAAAACTGTTTTTT. Translating it yields CASSVANGEKLFF.

V gene TRBV6-5 combines with J gene TRBJ2-3; unclear D gene. Germline V gene sequence: CDR1 MNHEY, CDR2 SVGAGI. The germline V and J ends were trimmed by 9 bases and 0 bases, with 13 bases remaining between them. The length of the CDR3 is 14 residues. The CDR3 spells CASNTPSSTDTQYF. The DNA of the CDR3 is TGTGCCAGTAACACCCCCTCTAGCACAGATACGCAGTATTTT.

The V call is TRBV2, the J call TRBJ2-3; the match to TRBD1 covers 11 bases. The CDR3 extends over 14 amino acids. In germline, CDR1 is SNHLY, CDR2 FYNNEI. Trimming at V came to 8 bases and at J to 2 bases, leaving 3 bases not matched to a gene. The CDR3 loop is CASGQGAPTDTQYF. For the CDR3, the DNA is TGTGCCAGCGGACAGGGGGCGCCCACAGATACGCAGTATTTT.

The chain carries TRBV5-4 and TRBJ2-7, with 10 bases identical to TRBD1. V was pared by 0 bases and J by 6 bases, with 3 bases of the junction left unmatched. This CDR3 contains 14 residues. Per the germline V gene, CDR1 is SGHNT and CDR2 is YYREEE (reference sequence). CDR3 DNA: TGTGCCAGCAGCTTGGGACAGGGGGCGAGCGAGCAGTACGTC. It encodes CASSLGQGASEQYV.

The chain has TRBV27 and TRBJ2-5; 9 bases map to TRBD1. J lost 5 bases, V lost 2 bases, and 3 bases had no gene match. CDR1 and CDR2 (germline): MNHEY, SMNVEV (reference sequence). The CDR3 length is 14 residues. As DNA, the CDR3 is TGTGCCAGCAGTTTAGACAGGGGGACGGAGACCCAGTACTTC. This gives the protein CASSLDRGTETQYF.

This chain connects TRBV5-6 to TRBJ1-2, with TRBD1 identical over 8 bases. J lost 4 bases, V lost 5 bases, and 1 base had no gene match. Germline V gene sequence: CDR1 SGHDT, CDR2 YYEEEE. The CDR3 has 12 amino acids. CDR3: CASRGQVYGYTF. In nucleotides, the CDR3 is TGTGCCAGCAGGGGACAGGTCTATGGCTACACCTTC. Supplemented by reference TRBV5-6 and TRBJ1-2, the full variable domain reads DAGVTQSPTHLIKTRGQQVTLRCSPKSGHDTVSWYQQALGQGPQFIFQYYEEEERQRGNFPDRFSGHQFPNYSSELNVNALLLGDSALYLCASRGQVYGYTFGSGTRLTVV.

This clone was observed a few times. The chain is built from TRBV15 and TRBJ2-3; maybe TRBD1 (6 bases). This CDR3 contains 16 residues. Trimming removed 0 bases from V and 5 bases from J, with 15 bases in between. Germline CDR1 reads LNHNV; CDR2 reads YYDKDF (reference sequence). The CDR3 spells CATSRDSIRRGDTQYF. CDR3 DNA sequence: TGTGCCACCAGCAGAGATTCCATACGCAGGGGAGATACGCAGTATTTT.

V gene TRBV19 combines with J gene TRBJ2-7, with D perhaps matching TRBD2 (6 bases). The CDR3 is made up of 15 amino acids. V gave up 5 bases and J gave up 2 bases, with 16 bases separating them. In germline, CDR1 is LNHDA, CDR2 SQIVND (reference sequence). CDR3 coding DNA: TGTGCCAGTAGTCCGCTTTACGGGGGAGCCTACGAGCAGTACTTC. This sequence encodes CASSPLYGGAYEQYF.

CDR3 in DNA: TGTGCCAGCAGCTTAGACAGGGGCATTTCGATCGGGGAGCTGTTTTTT. It encodes CASSLDRGISIGELFF. The chain combines TRBV5-8 with TRBJ2-2, with TRBD1 matching over 8 bases. CDR1 and CDR2 (germline): SGHTS, YDEGEE. This CDR3 has 16 residues. V was clipped by 2 bases and J by 7 bases; unmatched bases: 10.